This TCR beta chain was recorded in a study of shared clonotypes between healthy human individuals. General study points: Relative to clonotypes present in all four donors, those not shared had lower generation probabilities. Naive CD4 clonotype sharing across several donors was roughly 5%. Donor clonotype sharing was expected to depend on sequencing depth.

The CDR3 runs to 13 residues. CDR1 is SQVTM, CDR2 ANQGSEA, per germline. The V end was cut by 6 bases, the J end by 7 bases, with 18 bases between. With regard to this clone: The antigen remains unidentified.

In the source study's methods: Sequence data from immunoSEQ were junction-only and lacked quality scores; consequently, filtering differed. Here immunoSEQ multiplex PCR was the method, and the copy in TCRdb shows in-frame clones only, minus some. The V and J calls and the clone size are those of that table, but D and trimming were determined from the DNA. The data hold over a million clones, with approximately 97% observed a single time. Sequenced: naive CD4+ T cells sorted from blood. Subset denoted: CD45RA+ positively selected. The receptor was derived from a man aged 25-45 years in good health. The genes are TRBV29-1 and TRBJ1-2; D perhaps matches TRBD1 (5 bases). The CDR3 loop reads CSVPLRAGRGYTF. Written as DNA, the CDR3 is TGCAGCGTGCCCCTTCGGGCAGGGCGTGGCTACACCTTC.